This paragraph reports one T cell receptor (beta chain). Its antigen is unknown. This sample was included in a study of PD-1 blockade in classical Hodgkin lymphoma. Trimming left V 6 bases short and J 2 bases short, with 12 bases between. The CDR3 is 14 amino acids. Germline V gene lookup returns CDR1 LNHNV and CDR2 YYDKDF (reference sequence). With no exception, relapse followed autologous stem cell transplantation in all patients, and brentuximab vedotin exposure varied. The assay was immunoSEQ multiplex PCR, and TCRdb's table has in-frame clones only and misses some. This sample carries around 27,000 clones, roughly 78% of them seen once, and the ten largest clones take around a tenth. Findings of the study overall: Complete responders showed a baseline diversity that resembled the diversity of newly diagnosed patients. Reports indicated that newly diagnosed patients had lower baseline TCR diversity than healthy donors did.

The V call is TRBV15, the J call TRBJ2-3; a weak D match, TRBD2 (7 bases). The sequencing here drew on peripheral blood mononuclear cells (PBMCs), taken before the second cycle of nivolumab. This TCR was sampled from a human donor with classical Hodgkin lymphoma. CDR3: CATRGGGATDTQYF. Here the CDR3 DNA reads TGTGCCACCAGGGGAGGGGGGGCCACAGATACGCAGTATTTT.